This T cell receptor (beta chain) was sequenced during a study of T cells in tuberculosis. Study as a whole: The T cells targeted glucose monomycolate, a mycobacterial lipid, via CD1B. In South Africa, adults with active tuberculosis were compared with IGRA-negative and latently infected IGRA-positive adolescents.

Only in-frame clones appear in the TCRdb table, and some are missing; sequencing was by immunoSEQ multiplex PCR. The repertoire holds 7,400 or so clones, with 85% to 95% as singletons. Germline V gene sequence: CDR1 SNHLY, CDR2 FYNNEI. The V and J ends lost 3 bases and 2 bases respectively, with 8 bases between them. The CDR3 runs 15 residues. The source is an adult with tuberculosis. Sample: PBMCs. This chain uses TRBV2 with TRBJ1-6; unclear D gene. The CDR3 bases are TGTGCCAGCAGTGACGAGGGCCCCTATAATTCACCCCTCCACTTT. Its protein is CASSDEGPYNSPLHF.